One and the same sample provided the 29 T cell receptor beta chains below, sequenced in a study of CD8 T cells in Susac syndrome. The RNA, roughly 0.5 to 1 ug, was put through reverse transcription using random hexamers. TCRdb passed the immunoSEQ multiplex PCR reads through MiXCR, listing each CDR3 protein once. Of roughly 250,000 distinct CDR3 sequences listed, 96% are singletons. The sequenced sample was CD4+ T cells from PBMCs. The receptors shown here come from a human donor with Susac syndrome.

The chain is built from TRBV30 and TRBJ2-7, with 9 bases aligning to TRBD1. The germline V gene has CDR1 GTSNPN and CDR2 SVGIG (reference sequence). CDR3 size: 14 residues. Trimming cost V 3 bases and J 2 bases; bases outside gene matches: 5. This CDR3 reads CAWRLGTGPYEQYF. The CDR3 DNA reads TGTGCCTGGAGGTTGGGGACAGGGCCCTACGAGCAGTACTTC.

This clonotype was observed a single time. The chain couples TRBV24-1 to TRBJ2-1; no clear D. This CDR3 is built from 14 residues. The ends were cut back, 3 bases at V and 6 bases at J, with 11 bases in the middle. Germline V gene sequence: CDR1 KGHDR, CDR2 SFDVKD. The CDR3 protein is CATSDPGRGNEQFF. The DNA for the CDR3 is TGTGCCACCAGTGATCCTGGACGCGGCAATGAGCAGTTCTTC.

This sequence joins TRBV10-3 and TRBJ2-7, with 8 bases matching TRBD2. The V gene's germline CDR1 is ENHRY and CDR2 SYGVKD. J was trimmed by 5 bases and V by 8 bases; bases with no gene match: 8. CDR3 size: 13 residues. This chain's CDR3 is CAISTGGPHEQYF. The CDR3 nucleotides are TGTGCCATCTCGACGGGAGGGCCACACGAGCAGTACTTC.

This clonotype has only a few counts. The CDR3 spells CAWGGRWDEQYF. As DNA, the CDR3 is TGTGCCTGGGGCGGGAGATGGGACGAGCAGTACTTC. The chain combines TRBV30 with TRBJ2-7; 7 bases align to TRBD2. V was pared by 5 bases and J by 5 bases, with 6 bases of the junction left unmatched. This CDR3 has 12 residues. Germline CDR1 reads GTSNPN; CDR2 reads SVGIG (reference sequence). The whole variable domain, filled in from reference TRBV30 and TRBJ2-7, reads SQTIHQWPATLVQPVGSPLSLECTVEGTSNPNLYWYRQAAGRGLQLLFYSVGIGQISSEVPQNLSASRPQDRQFILSSKKLLLSDSGFYLCAWGGRWDEQYFGPGTRLTVT.

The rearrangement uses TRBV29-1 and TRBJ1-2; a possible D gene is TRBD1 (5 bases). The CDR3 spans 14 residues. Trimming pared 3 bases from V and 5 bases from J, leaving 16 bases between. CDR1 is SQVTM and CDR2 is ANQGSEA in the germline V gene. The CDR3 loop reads CSVDPGTPSYGYTF. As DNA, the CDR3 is TGCAGCGTTGACCCCGGGACTCCCAGTTATGGCTACACCTTC.

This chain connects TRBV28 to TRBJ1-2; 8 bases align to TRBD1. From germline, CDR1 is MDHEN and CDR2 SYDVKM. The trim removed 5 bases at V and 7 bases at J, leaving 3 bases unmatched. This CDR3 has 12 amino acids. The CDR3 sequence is CASSPDRVGYTF. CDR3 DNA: TGTGCCAGCAGTCCGGACAGGGTTGGCTACACCTTC.

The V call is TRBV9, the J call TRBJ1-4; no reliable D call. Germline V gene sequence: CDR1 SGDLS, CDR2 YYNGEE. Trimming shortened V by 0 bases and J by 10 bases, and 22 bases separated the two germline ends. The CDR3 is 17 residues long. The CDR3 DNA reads TGTGCCAGCAGCGTAGGGGCGTCTCCGTCCCCTTCTGTAAAACTGTTTTTT. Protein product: CASSVGASPSPSVKLFF.

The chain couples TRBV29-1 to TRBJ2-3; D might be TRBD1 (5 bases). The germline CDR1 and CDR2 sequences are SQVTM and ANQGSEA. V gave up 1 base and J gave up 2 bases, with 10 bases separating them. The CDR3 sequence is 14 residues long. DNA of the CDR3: TGCAGCGTTGAAGGGGGCAGCACCACAGATACGCAGTATTTT. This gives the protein CSVEGGSTTDTQYF.

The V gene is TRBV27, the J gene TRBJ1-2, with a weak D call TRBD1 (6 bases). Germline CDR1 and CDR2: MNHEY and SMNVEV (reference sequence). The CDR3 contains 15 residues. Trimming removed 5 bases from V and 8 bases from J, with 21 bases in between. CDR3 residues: CASSPFGAGQNGYTF. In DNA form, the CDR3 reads TGTGCCAGCAGTCCGTTTGGCGCGGGACAAAACGGCTACACCTTC.

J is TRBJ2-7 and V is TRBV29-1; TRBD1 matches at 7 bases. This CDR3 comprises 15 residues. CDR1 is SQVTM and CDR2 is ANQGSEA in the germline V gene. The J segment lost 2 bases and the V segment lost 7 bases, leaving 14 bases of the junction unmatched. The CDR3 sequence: CSALSPRDSPYEQYF. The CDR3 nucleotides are TGCAGCGCCTTGTCCCCCCGGGACAGCCCCTACGAGCAGTACTTC.

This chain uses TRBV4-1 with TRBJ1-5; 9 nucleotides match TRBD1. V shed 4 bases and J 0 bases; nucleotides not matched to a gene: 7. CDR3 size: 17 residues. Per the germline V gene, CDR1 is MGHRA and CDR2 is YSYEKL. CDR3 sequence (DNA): TGCGCCAGCAGCCCCCTTCGGACAGGGGATAGCAATCAGCCCCAGCATTTT. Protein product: CASSPLRTGDSNQPQHF.

DNA for the CDR3: TGTGCCAGCAGTTCATGGACAGGGAGCTCTGGGGCCAACGTCCTGACTTTC. Translation: CASSSWTGSSGANVLTF. The genes are TRBV27 and TRBJ2-6; 8 positions agree with TRBD1. The germline V gene has CDR1 MNHEY and CDR2 SMNVEV (reference sequence). The CDR3 runs to 17 residues. Trimming at V came to 4 bases and at J to 0 bases, leaving 5 bases not matched to a gene.

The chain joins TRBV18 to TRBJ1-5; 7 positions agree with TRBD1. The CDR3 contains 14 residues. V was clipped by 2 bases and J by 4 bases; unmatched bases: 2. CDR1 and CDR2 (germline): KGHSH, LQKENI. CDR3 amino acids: CASSPGQENQPQHF. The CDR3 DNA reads TGTGCCAGCTCACCAGGACAGGAGAATCAGCCCCAGCATTTT. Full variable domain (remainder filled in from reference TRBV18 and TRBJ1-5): NAGVMQNPRHLVRRRGQEARLRCSPMKGHSHVYWYRQLPEEGLKFMVYLQKENIIDESGMPKERFSAEFPKEGPSILRIQQVVRGDSAAYFCASSPGQENQPQHFGDGTRLSIL.

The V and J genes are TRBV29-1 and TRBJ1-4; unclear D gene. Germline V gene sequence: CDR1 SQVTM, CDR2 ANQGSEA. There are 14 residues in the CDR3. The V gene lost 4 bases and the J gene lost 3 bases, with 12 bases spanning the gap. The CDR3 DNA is TGCAGCGTTGTTGAGGGAGTTTCTAATGAAAAACTGTTTTTT. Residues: CSVVEGVSNEKLFF.

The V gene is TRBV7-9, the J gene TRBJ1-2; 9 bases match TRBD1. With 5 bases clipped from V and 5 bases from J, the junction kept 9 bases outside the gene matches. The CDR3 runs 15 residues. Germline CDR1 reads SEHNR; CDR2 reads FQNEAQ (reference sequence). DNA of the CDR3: TGTGCCAGCAGCGAGAGCGGGACAGGGTCATATGGCTACACCTTC. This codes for CASSESGTGSYGYTF. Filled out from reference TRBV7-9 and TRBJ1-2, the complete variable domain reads DTGVSQNPRHKITKRGQNVTFRCDPISEHNRLYWYRQTLGQGPEFLTYFQNEAQLEKSRLLSDRFSAERPKGSFSTLEIQRTEQGDSAMYLCASSESGTGSYGYTFGSGTRLTVV.

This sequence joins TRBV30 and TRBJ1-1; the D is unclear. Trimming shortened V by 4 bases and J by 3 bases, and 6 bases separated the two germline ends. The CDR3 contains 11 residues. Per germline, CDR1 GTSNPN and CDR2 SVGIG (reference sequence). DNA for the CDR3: TGTGCCTGGACTTCGGACACTGAAGCTTTCTTT. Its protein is CAWTSDTEAFF.

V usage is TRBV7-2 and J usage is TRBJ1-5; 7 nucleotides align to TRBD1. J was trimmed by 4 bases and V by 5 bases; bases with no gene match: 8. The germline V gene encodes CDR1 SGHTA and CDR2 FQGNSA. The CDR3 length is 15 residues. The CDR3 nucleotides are TGTGCCAGCAGCCCTTGGGACAGTTCAAATCAGCCCCAGCATTTT. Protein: CASSPWDSSNQPQHF. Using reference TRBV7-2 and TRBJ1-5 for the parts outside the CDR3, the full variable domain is GAGVSQSPSNKVTEKGKDVELRCDPISGHTALYWYRQSLGQGLEFLIYFQGNSAPDKSGLPSDRFSAERTGGSVSTLTIQRTQQEDSAVYLCASSPWDSSNQPQHFGDGTRLSIL.

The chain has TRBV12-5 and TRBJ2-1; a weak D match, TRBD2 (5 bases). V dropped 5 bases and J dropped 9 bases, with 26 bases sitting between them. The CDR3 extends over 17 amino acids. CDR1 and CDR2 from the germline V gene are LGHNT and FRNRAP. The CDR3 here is CASGLPSAGIVSGEQFF. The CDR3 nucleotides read TGTGCTAGTGGTCTTCCGTCTGCCGGGATAGTATCGGGTGAGCAGTTCTTC.

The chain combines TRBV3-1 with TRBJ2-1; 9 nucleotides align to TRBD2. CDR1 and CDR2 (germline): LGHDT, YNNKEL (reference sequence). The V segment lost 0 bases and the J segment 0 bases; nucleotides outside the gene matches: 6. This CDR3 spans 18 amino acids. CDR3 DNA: TGTGCCAGCAGCCAAGAGGCGGGAGGGAACATCTCCTACAATGAGCAGTTCTTC. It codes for CASSQEAGGNISYNEQFF.

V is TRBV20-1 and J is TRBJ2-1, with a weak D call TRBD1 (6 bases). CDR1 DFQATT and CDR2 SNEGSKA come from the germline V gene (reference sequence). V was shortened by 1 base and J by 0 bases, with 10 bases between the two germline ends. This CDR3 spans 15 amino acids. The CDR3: CSARGGQSSYNEQFF. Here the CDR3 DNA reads TGCAGTGCTAGAGGGGGGCAGAGCTCCTACAATGAGCAGTTCTTC.

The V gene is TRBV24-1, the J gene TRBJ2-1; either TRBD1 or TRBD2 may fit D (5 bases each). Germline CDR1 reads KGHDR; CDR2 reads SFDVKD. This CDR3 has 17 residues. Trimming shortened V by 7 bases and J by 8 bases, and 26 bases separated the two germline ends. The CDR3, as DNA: TGTGCCACCAGGGGGCCCCCCGGCGGTCCCCGAGGGGATGAGCAGTTCTTC. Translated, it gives CATRGPPGGPRGDEQFF.

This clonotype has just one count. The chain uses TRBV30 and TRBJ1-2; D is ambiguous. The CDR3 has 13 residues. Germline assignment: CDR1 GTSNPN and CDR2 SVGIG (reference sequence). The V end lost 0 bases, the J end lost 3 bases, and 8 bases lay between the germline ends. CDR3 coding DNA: TGTGCCTGGAGTGTGAGACATTACTATGGCTACACCTTC. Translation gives CAWSVRHYYGYTF.

The CDR3 bases are TGCAGCGTCTTAGGGGGGGCCTACGAGCAGTACTTC. Its translation: CSVLGGAYEQYF. The gene calls are TRBV29-1 and TRBJ2-7, with D tentatively TRBD2 (7 bases). CDR3 length equals 12 residues. V lost 6 bases, J lost 2 bases, and 11 bases lay in between. The V gene's germline CDR1 is SQVTM and CDR2 ANQGSEA.

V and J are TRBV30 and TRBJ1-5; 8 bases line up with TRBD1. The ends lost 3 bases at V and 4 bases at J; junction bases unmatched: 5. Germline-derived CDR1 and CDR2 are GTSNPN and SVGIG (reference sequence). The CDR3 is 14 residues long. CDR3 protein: CAWSLDRENQPQHF. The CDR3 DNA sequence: TGTGCCTGGAGCCTGGACAGGGAAAATCAGCCCCAGCATTTT.

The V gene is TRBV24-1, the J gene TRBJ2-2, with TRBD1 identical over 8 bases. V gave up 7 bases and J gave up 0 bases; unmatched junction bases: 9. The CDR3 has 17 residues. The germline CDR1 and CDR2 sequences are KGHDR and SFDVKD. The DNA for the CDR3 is TGTGCCACCAGCGGACAGGGCCTGACGGCGAACACCGGGGAGCTGTTTTTT. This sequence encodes CATSGQGLTANTGELFF.

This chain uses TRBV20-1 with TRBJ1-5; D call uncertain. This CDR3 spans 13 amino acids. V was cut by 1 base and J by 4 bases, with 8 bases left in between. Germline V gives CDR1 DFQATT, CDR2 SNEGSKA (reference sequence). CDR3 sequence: CSARGRGNQPQHF. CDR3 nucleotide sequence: TGCAGTGCTAGAGGGCGGGGAAATCAGCCCCAGCATTTT.

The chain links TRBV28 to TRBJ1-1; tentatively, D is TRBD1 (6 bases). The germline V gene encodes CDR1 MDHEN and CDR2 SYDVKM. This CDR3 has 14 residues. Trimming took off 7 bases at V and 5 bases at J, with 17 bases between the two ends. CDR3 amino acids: CASTHRGAGTEAFF. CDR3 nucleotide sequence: TGTGCCAGCACCCATCGGGGGGCAGGTACTGAAGCTTTCTTT.

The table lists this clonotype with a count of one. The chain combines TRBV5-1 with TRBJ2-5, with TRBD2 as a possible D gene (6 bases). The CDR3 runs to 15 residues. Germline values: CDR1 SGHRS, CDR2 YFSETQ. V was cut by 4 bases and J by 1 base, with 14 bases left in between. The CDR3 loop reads CASSRTGAPQETQYF. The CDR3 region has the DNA TGCGCCAGCAGCCGGACGGGAGCCCCCCAAGAGACCCAGTACTTC.

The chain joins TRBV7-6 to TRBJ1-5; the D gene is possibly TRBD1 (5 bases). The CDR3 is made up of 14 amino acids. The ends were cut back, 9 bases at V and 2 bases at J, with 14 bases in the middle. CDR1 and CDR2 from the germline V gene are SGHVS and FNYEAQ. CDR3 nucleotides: TGTGCCAGTTCTCAGGGACCCGGCAATCAGCCCCAGCATTTT. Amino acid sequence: CASSQGPGNQPQHF.